This is a list of T cell receptor beta chains from one sample in a study of blood T cell repertoires in COVID-19. TCRdb keeps only in-frame clones here, not all; method: immunoSEQ multiplex PCR. This sample yields around 100,000 clones, of which 85% to 90% are seen a single time; roughly 4.4% belongs to the top ten. Material for sequencing was peripheral blood. The receptor source for this set is a woman aged 45 to 65 with acute or convalescent COVID-19. The CDR3 runs from the conserved cysteine through the conserved F or W. The D gene is left open where the match is weak. Only part of the rows carry a size: once, few, many, or a class if the clone is expanded.

. | . | TRBJ1-3 | TRBV11-2 | TGTGCCAGCAGCTCCCAGGGTAGATCTGGAAACACCATATATTTT | CASSSQGRSGNTIYF
TRBD2 | . | TRBJ2-6 | TRBV6-5 | TGTGCCACCACGGGACTAGCTGGGGCCAACGTCCTGACTTTC | CATTGLAGANVLTF
TRBD1 | . | TRBJ1-4 | TRBV7-6 | TGTGCCAGCAGCTCCAGTAGTGGGACAGGGTATGAAAAACTGTTTTTT | CASSSSSGTGYEKLFF
TRBD1 | . | TRBJ2-1 | TRBV19 | TGTGCCAGTAGCTACAGGGGTGAAGGCAATGAGCAGTTCTTC | CASSYRGEGNEQFF
. | . | TRBJ1-5 | TRBV12-3/TRBV12-4 | TGTGCCAGCGGAACAGGGAAAAATCAGCCCCAGCATTTT | CASGTGKNQPQHF
. | . | TRBJ1-4 | TRBV27 | TGTGCCAGCAGTCGAAACCCCAGACGACAGCGACCGATTTTT | CASSRNPRRQRPIF
TRBD1 | . | TRBJ1-1 | TRBV6-5 | TGTGCCAGCAGTTACTCAGCAGGGGGAGGGAACACTGAAGCTTTCTTT | CASSYSAGGGNTEAFF
TRBD1 | . | TRBJ1-5 | TRBV6-5 | TGTGCCAGCAGTCAGGGGGGATATCAGCCCCAGCATTTT | CASSQGGYQPQHF
. | . | TRBJ1-5 | TRBV5-1 | TGCGCCAGCAGCACAGACACCAATCAGCCCCAGCATTTT | CASSTDTNQPQHF
. | . | TRBJ2-3 | TRBV19 | TGTGCCAGTAGTATAGATACTCGAACAGATACGCAGTATTTT | CASSIDTRTDTQYF
. | . | TRBJ1-3 | TRBV7-2 | TGTGCCAGCAGCTTAGGCCAGGGAAACACCATATATTTT | CASSLGQGNTIYF
. | . | TRBJ1-1 | TRBV4-2 | TGTGCCAGCAGCCAAGATATCCAGGGCGTTGAAGCTTTCTTT | CASSQDIQGVEAFF
. | once | TRBJ2-3 | TRBV18 | TGTGCCAGCTCACCACAGGGGGATACGCAGTATTTT | CASSPQGDTQYF
. | . | TRBJ2-1 | TRBV6-4 | TGTGCCAGCAGTGCCAAACCTAGCGTCAATGAGCAGTTCTTC | CASSAKPSVNEQFF
TRBD1 | . | TRBJ1-4 | TRBV28 | TGTGCCAGCAGAGCGGGACAGGGGAATATCGCTCTAAGGGCAACTAATGAAAAACTGTTTTTT | CASRAGQGNIALRATNEKLFF
TRBD2 | once | TRBJ2-2 | TRBV7-3 | TGTGCCAGCAGCCTCCGGGGAGCGGGGGGGATGAACACCGGGGAGCTGTTTTTT | CASSLRGAGGMNTGELFF
TRBD1 | once | TRBJ2-5 | TRBV5-1 | TGCGCCAGCAGCGGGTGGACAGGGCTCCAAGAGACCCAGTACTTC | CASSGWTGLQETQYF
. | . | TRBJ2-1 | TRBV18 | TGTGCCAGCTCACACGGAGGGTACAATGAGCAGTTCTTC | CASSHGGYNEQFF
TRBD2 | . | TRBJ2-7 | TRBV11-2 | TGTGCCAGCAGCTTAGTCAGCGGGAGGTCCTACGAGCAGTACTTC | CASSLVSGRSYEQYF
TRBD1 | once | TRBJ1-6 | TRBV27 | TGTGCCAGCAGTTTACAGGGGGCATTAGATTCACCCCTCCACTTT | CASSLQGALDSPLHF
TRBD2 | . | TRBJ2-7 | TRBV28 | TGTGCCAGCAGTTTTGGGGGGGGGAATGCCGAGCAGTACTTC | CASSFGGGNAEQYF
. | . | TRBJ2-6 | TRBV5-4 | TGTGCCAGCAGCTTGTACCGGAGTAGTGGGGCCAACGTCCTGACTTTC | CASSLYRSSGANVLTF
TRBD1 | . | TRBJ2-7 | TRBV2 | TGTGCCAGCAGGGGGGACAGGGGACGTCGGGACGAGCAGTACTTC | CASRGDRGRRDEQYF
. | . | TRBJ2-1 | TRBV3-1/TRBV3-2 | TGTGCCAGCAGCCAAGATAGGAGTAGCGCGAATGAGCAGTTCTTC | CASSQDRSSANEQFF
. | . | TRBJ2-7 | TRBV27 | TGTGCCAGCAGTTTATATGGGCAAGTGCAGTACTTC | CASSLYGQVQYF
. | . | TRBJ2-5 | TRBV11-2 | TGTGCCAGCAGCTTAAATCAGTTATCCACAGAGACCCAGTACTTC | CASSLNQLSTETQYF
. | . | TRBJ1-5 | TRBV4-1 | TGCGCCAGCAGCCAAGATCCAGGGGACAATCAGCCCCAGCATTTT | CASSQDPGDNQPQHF
. | . | TRBJ1-2 | TRBV28 | TGTGCCAGCACACGGATGAGGGCAGCCTCTAACTATGGCTACACCTTC | CASTRMRAASNYGYTF
. | . | TRBJ2-1 | TRBV6-5 | TGTGCCAGCAGTTACTCGAATTTGGGCGAGCAGTTCTTC | CASSYSNLGEQFF
. | . | TRBJ1-4 | TRBV18 | TGTGCCACCTCCCGGGGTCCGACTAATGAAAAACTGTTTTTT | CATSRGPTNEKLFF
TRBD2 | . | TRBJ2-2 | TRBV9 | TGTGCCAGCAGCGGTAGCGGGGGGGCCCCCGGGGAGCTGTTTTTT | CASSGSGGAPGELFF
. | . | TRBJ1-5 | TRBV27 | TGTGCCAGCAGTCCCGGTGATAATCAGCCCCAGCATTTT | CASSPGDNQPQHF
TRBD1 | . | TRBJ2-3 | TRBV7-7 | TGTGCCAGCAGCCCGGGACAGCAATCCACAGATACGCAGTATTTT | CASSPGQQSTDTQYF
TRBD2 | . | TRBJ2-1 | TRBV7-2 | TGTGCCAGCAGCTTGCGCGGGACTAGAGAGCCGCGCAATGAGCAGTTCTTC | CASSLRGTREPRNEQFF
TRBD1 | once | TRBJ2-7 | TRBV28 | TGTGCCAGCAGTAGAGACAGGGGGCTTGACGAGCAGTACTTC | CASSRDRGLDEQYF
TRBD2 | . | TRBJ2-3 | TRBV10-3 | TGTGCCTCGGGGGGACTAGTAAGAGATACGCAGTATTTT | CASGGLVRDTQYF
. | . | TRBJ1-1 | TRBV28 | TGTGCCAGCACCTCCCGCCAGTTGAACACTGAAGCTTTCTTT | CASTSRQLNTEAFF
TRBD2 | . | TRBJ2-5 | TRBV7-6 | TGTGCCAGCAGCGTGTTGGGACTAGCGGGGGAAGAGACCCAGTACTTC | CASSVLGLAGEETQYF
TRBD1 | . | TRBJ2-1 | TRBV27 | TGTGCCAGCGCCCTAGGACAGGGGTCCAATGAGCAGTTCTTC | CASALGQGSNEQFF
TRBD1 | . | TRBJ1-3 | TRBV3-1/TRBV3-2 | TGTGCCAGCAGCGAGACATTCCCAGGGACAGGCTTCTCTGGAAACACCATATATTTT | CASSETFPGTGFSGNTIYF
. | . | TRBJ2-1 | TRBV18 | TGTGCCAGCTCACCCGGGACTTCCTACAATGAGCAGTTCTTC | CASSPGTSYNEQFF
. | . | TRBJ1-4 | TRBV11-2 | TGTGCCAGCAGCCAACAGGGAACAACTAATGAAAAACTGTTTTTT | CASSQQGTTNEKLFF
. | . | TRBJ1-5 | TRBV10-1 | TGCGCCAGCAGTGGAGGAGGGAATCAGCCCCAGCATTTT | CASSGGGNQPQHF
. | once | TRBJ2-3 | TRBV7-9 | TGTGCCAGTGGAAGGAGCGGGACAGATACGCAGTATTTT | CASGRSGTDTQYF
TRBD1 | . | TRBJ2-4 | TRBV3-1/TRBV3-2 | TGTGCCAGCAGCCAATCCGGGACAGGCCTGAGTCGCATTCAGTACTTC | CASSQSGTGLSRIQYF
TRBD1 | once | TRBJ1-1 | TRBV19 | TGTGCCAGTAGTTCGGAGGACAGGGGTGAAGCTTTCTTT | CASSSEDRGEAFF
TRBD1 | . | TRBJ1-4 | TRBV5-1 | TGCGCCAGCAGCTCGCCGATGACAGGGCCTCTTGCAACTAATGAAAAACTGTTTTTT | CASSSPMTGPLATNEKLFF
TRBD1 | . | TRBJ1-2 | TRBV25-1 | TGTGCCAGCAGTGGACAGGGGGAAAATGGCTACACCTTC | CASSGQGENGYTF
. | . | TRBJ2-7 | TRBV29-1 | TGCAGCGTTGGACGGGACGAGCAGTACTTC | CSVGRDEQYF
. | . | TRBJ1-1 | TRBV12-3/TRBV12-4 | TGTGCCAGCAGTTTAGTAGCGACGGATGAAGCTTTCTTT | CASSLVATDEAFF
TRBD2 | . | TRBJ2-1 | TRBV19 | TGTGCCAGTAGCGCACTAGCGGGGGGACTTAGCTCCTACAATGAGCAGTTCTTC | CASSALAGGLSSYNEQFF
TRBD1 | once | TRBJ1-5 | TRBV19 | TGTGCCAGTAGTATAGGGATTGGGACAGCAAGTCAGCCCCAGCATTTT | CASSIGIGTASQPQHF
TRBD1 | . | TRBJ2-7 | TRBV5-1 | TGCGCCAGCAGGCGCCCGGGACAGCCCTCCTACGAGCAGTACTTC | CASRRPGQPSYEQYF
TRBD2 | . | TRBJ2-1 | TRBV6-5 | TGTGCCAGCAGTTACGGAGCGGGAGGGCCCAACAATGAGCAGTTCTTC | CASSYGAGGPNNEQFF